What follows describes a single T cell receptor (beta chain). The antigen remains undetermined. Germline loops: CDR1 SNHLY, CDR2 FYNNEI. The CDR3 totals 14 residues. The junction had 10 bases not matched to a gene; V was cut back by 7 bases and J by 10 bases. This record comes from a study of cytomegalovirus exposure and HLA in healthy donors. Points from the study as a whole: The authors later found HLA-associated TCR beta chains more clonally expanded than equally common others.

Primers included in the PCR were 60 Vbeta and 13 Jbeta primers. Only in-frame clones appear in the TCRdb table, and some are missing; sequencing was by immunoSEQ multiplex PCR. The sample holds 190,000 or so clones. The material sequenced was PBMCs. This chain links TRBV2 with TRBJ1-6, with 7 positions matching TRBD1. The sequence came from a boy between 10 and 17 years old in good health and CMV-seronegative. CDR3 sequence reads: CASTLDRAGSPLHF. CDR3 nucleotide sequence: TGTGCCAGCACCCTCGACAGGGCTGGCTCACCCCTCCACTTT.